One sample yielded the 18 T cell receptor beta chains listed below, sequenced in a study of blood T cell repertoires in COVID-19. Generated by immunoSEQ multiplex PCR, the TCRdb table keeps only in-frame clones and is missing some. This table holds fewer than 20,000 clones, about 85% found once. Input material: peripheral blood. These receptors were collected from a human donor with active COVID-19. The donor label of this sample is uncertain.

The CDR3 reads CASSELTGGTQPQHF. CDR3 sequence (DNA): TGTGCCAGCAGCGAGCTCACAGGGGGCACTCAGCCCCAGCATTTT. The rearrangement joins TRBV5-5 to TRBJ1-5, with TRBD1 matching 9 bases. The V gene end was trimmed by 4 bases and the J gene end by 6 bases; junction bases not matched to a gene: 8. The CDR3 has 15 residues. Germline V gene data show CDR1 as SGHKS and CDR2 as YYEKEE (reference sequence).

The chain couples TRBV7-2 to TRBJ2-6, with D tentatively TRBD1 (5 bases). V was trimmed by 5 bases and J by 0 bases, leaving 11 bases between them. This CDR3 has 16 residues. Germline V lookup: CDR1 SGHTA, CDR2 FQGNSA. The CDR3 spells CASSQGASSGANVLTF. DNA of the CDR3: TGTGCCAGCAGCCAAGGGGCTAGCTCTGGGGCCAACGTCCTGACTTTC.

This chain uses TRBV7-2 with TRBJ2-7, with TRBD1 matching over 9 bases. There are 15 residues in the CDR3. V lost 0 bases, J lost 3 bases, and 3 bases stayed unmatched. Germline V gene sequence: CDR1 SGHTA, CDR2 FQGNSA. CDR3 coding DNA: TGTGCCAGCAGCTTAGCGGTGGACAGGGGCTACGAGCAGTACTTC. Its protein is CASSLAVDRGYEQYF.

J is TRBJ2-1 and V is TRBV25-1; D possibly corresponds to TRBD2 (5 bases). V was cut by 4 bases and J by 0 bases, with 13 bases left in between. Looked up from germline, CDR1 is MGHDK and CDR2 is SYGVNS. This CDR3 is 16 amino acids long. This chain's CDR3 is CASSGGLSSSYNEQFF. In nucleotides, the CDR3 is TGTGCCAGCAGTGGCGGACTCTCAAGCTCCTACAATGAGCAGTTCTTC.

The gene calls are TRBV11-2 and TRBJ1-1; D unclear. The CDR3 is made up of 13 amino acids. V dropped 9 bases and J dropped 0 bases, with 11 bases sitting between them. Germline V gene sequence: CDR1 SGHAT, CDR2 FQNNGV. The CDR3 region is CASTKMVNTEAFF. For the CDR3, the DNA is TGTGCCAGTACAAAAATGGTGAACACTGAAGCTTTCTTT.

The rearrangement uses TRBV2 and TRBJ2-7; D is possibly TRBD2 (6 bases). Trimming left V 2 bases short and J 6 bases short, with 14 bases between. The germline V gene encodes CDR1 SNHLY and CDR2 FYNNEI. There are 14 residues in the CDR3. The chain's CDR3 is CASSELARNSEQYF. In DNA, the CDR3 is TGTGCCAGCAGTGAACTAGCGCGCAATTCCGAGCAGTACTTC.

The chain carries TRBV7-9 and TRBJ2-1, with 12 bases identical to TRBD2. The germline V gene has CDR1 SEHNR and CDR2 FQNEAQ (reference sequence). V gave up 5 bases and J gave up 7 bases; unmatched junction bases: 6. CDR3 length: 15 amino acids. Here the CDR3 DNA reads TGTGCCAGCAGCAAAACTAGCGGGAGGCGTAATGAGCAGTTCTTC. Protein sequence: CASSKTSGRRNEQFF.

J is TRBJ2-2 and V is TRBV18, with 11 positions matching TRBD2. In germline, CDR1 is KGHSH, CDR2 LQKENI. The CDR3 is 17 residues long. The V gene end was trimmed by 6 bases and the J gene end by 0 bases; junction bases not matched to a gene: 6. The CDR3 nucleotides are TGTGCCAGCTCTCCTCCGGGACTAGCGGCGAACACCGGGGAGCTGTTTTTT. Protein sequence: CASSPPGLAANTGELFF.

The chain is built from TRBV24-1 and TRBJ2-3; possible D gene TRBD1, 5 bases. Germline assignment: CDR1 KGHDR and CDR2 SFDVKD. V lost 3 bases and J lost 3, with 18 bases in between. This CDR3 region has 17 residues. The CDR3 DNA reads TGTGCCACCAGTGATCGCCAGGGCAGCGCGTCGACAGATACGCAGTATTTT. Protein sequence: CATSDRQGSASTDTQYF.

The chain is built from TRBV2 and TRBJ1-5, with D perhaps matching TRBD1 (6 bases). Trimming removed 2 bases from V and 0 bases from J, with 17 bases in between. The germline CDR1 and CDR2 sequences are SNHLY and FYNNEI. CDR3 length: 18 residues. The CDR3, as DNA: TGTGCCAGCAGTGAATCTTACAGGGTTGGGGATAGCAATCAGCCCCAGCATTTT. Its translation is CASSESYRVGDSNQPQHF.

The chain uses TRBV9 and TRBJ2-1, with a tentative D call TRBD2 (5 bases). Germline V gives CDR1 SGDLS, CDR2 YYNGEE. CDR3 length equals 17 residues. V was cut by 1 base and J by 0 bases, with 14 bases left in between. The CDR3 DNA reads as TGTGCCAGCAGCGTAACAGCTCCGGGGAGCTCCTACAATGAGCAGTTCTTC. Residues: CASSVTAPGSSYNEQFF.

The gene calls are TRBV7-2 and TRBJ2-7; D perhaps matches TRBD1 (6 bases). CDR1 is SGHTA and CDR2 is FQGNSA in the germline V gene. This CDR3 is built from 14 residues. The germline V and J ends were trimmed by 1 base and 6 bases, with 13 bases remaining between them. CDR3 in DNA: TGTGCCAGCAGCTTAGTGGGGGCGGAAACCGAGCAGTACTTC. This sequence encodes CASSLVGAETEQYF.

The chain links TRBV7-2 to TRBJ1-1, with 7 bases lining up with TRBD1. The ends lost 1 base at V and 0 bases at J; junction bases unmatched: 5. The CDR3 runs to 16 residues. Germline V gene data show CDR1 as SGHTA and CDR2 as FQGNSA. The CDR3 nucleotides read TGTGCCAGCAGCTTAGGGACAGGACTCATGAACACTGAAGCTTTCTTT. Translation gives CASSLGTGLMNTEAFF. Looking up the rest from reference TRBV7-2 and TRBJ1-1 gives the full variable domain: GAGVSQSPSNKVTEKGKDVELRCDPISGHTALYWYRQSLGQGLEFLIYFQGNSAPDKSGLPSDRFSAERTGGSVSTLTIQRTQQEDSAVYLCASSLGTGLMNTEAFFGQGTRLTVV.

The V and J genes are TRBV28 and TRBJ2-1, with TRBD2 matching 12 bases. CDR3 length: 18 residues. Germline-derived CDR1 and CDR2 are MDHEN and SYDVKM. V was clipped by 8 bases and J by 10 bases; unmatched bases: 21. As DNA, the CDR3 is TGTGCCAGCCGTTCCCTAAGCCCCTTGACTAGCGGGGGTAGGGAGCAGTTCTTC. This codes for CASRSLSPLTSGGREQFF.

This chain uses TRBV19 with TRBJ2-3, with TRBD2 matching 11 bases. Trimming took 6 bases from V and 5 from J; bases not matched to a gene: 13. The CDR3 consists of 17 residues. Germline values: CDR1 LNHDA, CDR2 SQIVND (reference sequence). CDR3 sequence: CASSTLAGGPKEDTQYF. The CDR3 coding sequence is TGTGCCAGTAGCACCTTAGCGGGAGGGCCTAAAGAAGATACGCAGTATTTT.

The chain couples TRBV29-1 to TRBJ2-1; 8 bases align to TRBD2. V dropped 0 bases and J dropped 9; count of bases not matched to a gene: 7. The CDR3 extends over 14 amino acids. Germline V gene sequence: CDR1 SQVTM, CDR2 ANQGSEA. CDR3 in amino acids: CSVEDPGAGVEQFF. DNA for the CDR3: TGCAGCGTTGAAGATCCAGGAGCGGGAGTTGAGCAGTTCTTC.

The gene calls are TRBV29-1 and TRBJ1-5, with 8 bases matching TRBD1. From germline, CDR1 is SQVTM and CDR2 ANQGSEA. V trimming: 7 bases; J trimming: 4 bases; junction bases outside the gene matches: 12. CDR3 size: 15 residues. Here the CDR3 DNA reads TGCAGCGCATCGACCGGGCAGGGGGCTAATCAGCCCCAGCATTTT. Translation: CSASTGQGANQPQHF.

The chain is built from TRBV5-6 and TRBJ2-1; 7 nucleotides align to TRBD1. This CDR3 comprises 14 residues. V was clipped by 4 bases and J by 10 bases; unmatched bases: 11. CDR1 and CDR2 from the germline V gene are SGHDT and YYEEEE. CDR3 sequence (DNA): TGTGCCAGCAGCGCACGACAGGGTGGCTTGGAGCAGTTCTTC. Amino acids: CASSARQGGLEQFF.